A selection of T cell receptor beta chains follows, all from one sample in a study of memory CD4+ T cells and cytomegalovirus serostatus. Assay used: immunoSEQ multiplex PCR; TCRdb lists only in-frame clones, some missing. The sample has some 41,000 clones, around 80% seen once. Sequencing was done on a sample of memory CD4+ T cells from blood. The receptors derive from an adult in good health and CMV-seronegative. The CDR3 runs from the conserved cysteine through the conserved F or W. Each record gives: clone size, D gene, V gene, J gene, CDR3 DNA, CDR3 protein. D genes are given only for firm matches. The listing skips clone size in some rows; elsewhere it reads once, few, many or a size class.

>-|-|TRBV4-3|TRBJ1-3
TGCGCCAGCAGCCAAGATCACCAGATCTCTGGAAACACCATATATTTT
CASSQDHQISGNTIYF
>few|-|TRBV6-1|TRBJ1-5
TGTGCCAGCAGTGAAAATTGGTCCGGCGGTCAGCCCCAGCATTTT
CASSENWSGGQPQHF
>-|-|TRBV19|TRBJ2-5
TGTGCCAGTAGTTTCGGAGGGAGCGAGGAGACCCAGTACTTC
CASSFGGSEETQYF
>few|-|TRBV10-1|TRBJ2-2
TGCGCCAGCAGCGACAGGCTCTCCACCGGGGAGCTGTTTTTT
CASSDRLSTGELFF
>-|TRBD1|TRBV27|TRBJ1-1
TGTGCCAGCAGTCTACAGGGGGGCCACACTGAAGCTTTCTTT
CASSLQGGHTEAFF
>few|TRBD1|TRBV29-1|TRBJ1-1
TGCAGCGCCACGACAGGGATGAACACTGAAGCTTTCTTT
CSATTGMNTEAFF
>medium-sized|-|TRBV7-2|TRBJ2-1
TGTGCCAGTAGCAGTGATGGACAGCCTAACAATGAGCAGTTCTTC
CASSSDGQPNNEQFF
>-|TRBD1|TRBV18|TRBJ2-7
TGTGCCAGCTCACCCCCCGGGACAGGGGTTCTCTACGAGCAGTACTTC
CASSPPGTGVLYEQYF
>-|-|TRBV7-6|TRBJ1-1
TGTGCCAGCAGCTTAGAAGGCCAGAACACTGAAGCTTTCTTT
CASSLEGQNTEAFF
>-|TRBD1|TRBV5-8|TRBJ2-5
TGTGCCAGCAGCCGGGACCAGGGGGCCCAGTACTTC
CASSRDQGAQYF
>-|TRBD1|TRBV5-1|TRBJ1-1
TGCGCCAGCAGCATCGAACAGGGGTTTGCCACTGAAGCTTTCTTT
CASSIEQGFATEAFF
>-|-|TRBV13|TRBJ2-5
TGTGCCAGCAGCGTGGTGAATGGAGAGACCCAGTACTTC
CASSVVNGETQYF
>-|-|TRBV7-9|TRBJ2-3
TGTGCCAGCAGCTTAAAGGGGGGCTACACAGATACGCAGTATTTT
CASSLKGGYTDTQYF
>-|TRBD2|TRBV7-2|TRBJ2-3
TGTGCCAGCAGCTCTAGCGGGAGTCTGGGTACGCAGTATTTT
CASSSSGSLGTQYF
>-|-|TRBV30|TRBJ2-7
TGTGCCTGGAGTGGTGGGGGTGGTCTTTTCGAGCAGTACTTC
CAWSGGGGLFEQYF
>-|-|TRBV18|TRBJ2-1
TGTGCCAGCTCACGATCCCGGGGAGGAGGGTCCAATGAGCAGTTCTTC
CASSRSRGGGSNEQFF
>-|-|TRBV13|TRBJ2-7
TGTGCCAGCAGCTTAGGAGGTTTCATATACGAGCAGTACTTC
CASSLGGFIYEQYF
>once|-|TRBV5-6|TRBJ2-1
TGTGCCAGCAGCCAAAACCTTCCGGACGGCTTTTGGAATGAGCAGTTCTTC
CASSQNLPDGFWNEQFF
>-|TRBD1|TRBV27|TRBJ1-2
TGTGCCAGCAGTTCCCACTTGACAGGGTATGATGGCTACACCTTC
CASSSHLTGYDGYTF
>few|-|TRBV5-6|TRBJ2-3
TGTGCCAGCAGCTTGTGGGCGGTCGGGAGTGGCTTCGATACGCAGTATTTT
CASSLWAVGSGFDTQYF
>-|-|TRBV6-5|TRBJ1-2
TGTGCCAGCAGTTTGTCCGGCGTTGAGGGCTACACCTTC
CASSLSGVEGYTF
>-|-|TRBV2|TRBJ1-2
TGTGCCAGCAGCCCAGGACGTAACTATGGCTACACCTTC
CASSPGRNYGYTF
>few|-|TRBV5-1|TRBJ1-5
TGCGCCAGCACCCTGTCTCCGGGAGGGGATCAGCCCCAGCATTTT
CASTLSPGGDQPQHF
>-|-|TRBV27|TRBJ2-1
TGTGCCAGCAGTCCCATCGTGGGGGGCGCGTACAATGAGCAGTTCTTC
CASSPIVGGAYNEQFF
>-|-|TRBV18|TRBJ2-2
TGTGCCAGCTCACCGGAGCGGAACACCGGGGAGCTGTTTTTT
CASSPERNTGELFF
>-|TRBD2|TRBV28|TRBJ2-1
TGTGCCAGCAGTCGAATCCGAAGCGGTTCGGGGGGTGAGCAGTTCTTC
CASSRIRSGSGGEQFF
>-|TRBD1|TRBV4-2|TRBJ1-1
TGTGCCAGCAGCCCAGGGGGGAGCACTGAAGCTTTCTTT
CASSPGGSTEAFF
>once|TRBD1|TRBV27|TRBJ2-3
TGTGCCAGCAGTTTAAGGGGACAGGGCACAGATACGCAGTATTTT
CASSLRGQGTDTQYF
>-|-|TRBV5-1|TRBJ2-4
TGCGCCAGCAGCCCCTCTCGGCAGGGTAGAATGGAAAACATTCAGTACTTC
CASSPSRQGRMENIQYF
>once|-|TRBV6-5|TRBJ1-1
TGTGCCAGCAGTTACTTCGGGGGAGAGAGCACTGAAGCTTTCTTT
CASSYFGGESTEAFF
>-|-|TRBV6-5|TRBJ2-7
TGTGCCAGCAGTCTCTCGATGGGACATTCCAGACCGCAGTACTTC
CASSLSMGHSRPQYF
>-|-|TRBV9|TRBJ1-1
TGTGCCAGCACCCTCGGTTTGACTCACACTGAAGCTTTCTTT
CASTLGLTHTEAFF
>-|-|TRBV10-2|TRBJ2-1
TGCGCCAGCAGTGGATGGGGAGGGGGGTATGAGCAGTTCTTC
CASSGWGGGYEQFF
>-|-|TRBV7-2|TRBJ1-3
TGTGCCAGCAGCTTAGCAGCTCTGGCAAACACCATATATTTT
CASSLAALANTIYF
>-|-|TRBV29-1|TRBJ2-3
TGCAGCGTAGGGACTGGCGGAGATACGCAGTATTTT
CSVGTGGDTQYF
>-|TRBD2|TRBV7-2|TRBJ2-3
TGTGCCAGCAGCCCGCGACTAGCGGGGGGGGGAGATACGCAGTATTTT
CASSPRLAGGGDTQYF
>few|-|TRBV11-2|TRBJ2-3
TGTGCCAGCAGCTCCGATGGGTGGGATACGCAGTATTTT
CASSSDGWDTQYF
>-|-|TRBV27|TRBJ2-5
TGTGCCAGCAGTTTATCGAGCCAGGGGGGTGGAGAGACCCAGTACTTC
CASSLSSQGGGETQYF
>-|-|TRBV5-1|TRBJ1-3
TGCGCCAGCAGCTTGCGTTCTGGAAACACCATATATTTT
CASSLRSGNTIYF
>-|-|TRBV19|TRBJ1-3
TGTGCCAGTAGTCCGGGAGGGGCGCGTGCGGCTGGAAACACCATATATTTT
CASSPGGARAAGNTIYF
>-|TRBD2|TRBV11-2|TRBJ2-7
TGTGCCAGCAGCACGGGGGGGCAAAGCGGGATCCTATACGAGCAGTACTTC
CASSTGGQSGILYEQYF
>-|TRBD2|TRBV13|TRBJ2-1
TGTGCCAGCAGCTTAACGACTAGCGGGAGTTCTGGGTTCTTC
CASSLTTSGSSGFF
>once|TRBD2|TRBV30|TRBJ2-3
TGTGCCTGGGGGACTAGCGGGAGCCGCACGCAGTATTTT
CAWGTSGSRTQYF
>-|TRBD2|TRBV9|TRBJ2-5
TGTGCCAGCAGCGTAAGAGGGCGAGCGGGAGGAGGAGAGACCCAGTACTTC
CASSVRGRAGGGETQYF
>-|-|TRBV28|TRBJ1-2
TGTGCCAGCACCCCAGGAATCTATGGCTACACCTTC
CASTPGIYGYTF
>-|TRBD1|TRBV5-4|TRBJ1-1
TGTGCCAGCAGCTTAACCGGGACAGGGGATGAAGCTTTCTTT
CASSLTGTGDEAFF
>few|TRBD2|TRBV11-3|TRBJ2-3
TGTGCCAGCAGCTTGGTCGGGGGGGATACGCAGTATTTT
CASSLVGGDTQYF
>-|-|TRBV5-1|TRBJ2-5
TGCGCCAGCAGCTGGGGCCCACAGACAGGAAGGAAGACCCAGTACTTC
CASSWGPQTGRKTQYF
>-|-|TRBV30|TRBJ2-2
TGTGCCTGGAGTGTAGCGGAGAACACCGGGGAGCTGTTTTTT
CAWSVAENTGELFF
>-|TRBD1|TRBV30|TRBJ2-2
TGTGCCTGGAGGGACGACAGGGGAGGGAACACCGGGGAGCTGTTTTTT
CAWRDDRGGNTGELFF
>-|TRBD2|TRBV5-6|TRBJ2-7
TGTGCCAGCAGCTCCCTAGGACTAGCGGGAGACTACGAGCAGTACTTC
CASSSLGLAGDYEQYF
>-|-|TRBV19|TRBJ1-2
TGTGCCAGTAGTCCTGAGGGGTATGGCTACACCTTC
CASSPEGYGYTF
>few|TRBD1|TRBV7-9|TRBJ2-7
TGTGCCAGCAGCCTACCCCGGGACAGGGGCAGAGGCTACGAGCAGTACTTC
CASSLPRDRGRGYEQYF
>-|-|TRBV2|TRBJ2-2
TGTGCCAGCAGTGCCCCCGGGACTGCGAACACCGGGGAGCTGTTTTTT
CASSAPGTANTGELFF